A selection of T cell receptor beta chains follows, all from one sample in a study of cytomegalovirus exposure and HLA in healthy donors. Profiled with immunoSEQ multiplex PCR; TCRdb holds only in-frame clones, not every one. The table has some 120,000 clones, 6.5% to 9.5% seen once. The specimen sequenced was PBMCs. The origin of the receptors is a woman between 40 and 50 years old in good health and CMV-seropositive. Each CDR3 is given with its conserved first and last residue. The D gene is left open where the match is weak. Only some rows state a clone size, as once, few, many or a class for expanded clones.

- | TRBJ2-2 | TRBV6-1 | - | TGTGCCAGCAGTGAAATTGTCGCGTTAGGGGACACCGGGGAGCTGTTTTTT | CASSEIVALGDTGELFF
- | TRBJ2-7 | TRBV7-6 | TRBD1 | TGTGCCAGCAGCTCCACACAGGGGTACGAGCAGTACTTC | CASSSTQGYEQYF
- | TRBJ1-1 | TRBV7-9 | - | TGTGCCAGCAGCTTGCAGAGGGACACTGAAGCTTTCTTT | CASSLQRDTEAFF
- | TRBJ1-5 | TRBV27 | - | TGTGCCAGCAGCCGGGGGAATAGCAATCAGCCCCAGCATTTT | CASSRGNSNQPQHF
few | TRBJ1-4 | TRBV6-1 | - | TGTGCCAGTCTACAGGGTGCAACTAATGAAAAACTGTTTTTT | CASLQGATNEKLFF
few | TRBJ1-5 | TRBV2 | TRBD1 | TGTGCCAGCAGTGGGGGACAGTTCAATCAGCCCCAGCATTTT | CASSGGQFNQPQHF
few | TRBJ2-1 | TRBV5-1 | TRBD2 | TGCGCCAGCAGCCTACTAGCGGGTTACAATGAGCAGTTCTTC | CASSLLAGYNEQFF
few | TRBJ2-7 | TRBV7-9 | - | TGTGCCAGCAGCTTAGCGTGGAGGGGCGACGAGCAGTACTTC | CASSLAWRGDEQYF
few | TRBJ1-1 | TRBV6-5 | - | TGTGCCAGCAAACAGGTGCAAGACACTGAAGCTTTCTTT | CASKQVQDTEAFF
- | TRBJ1-2 | TRBV14 | TRBD1 | TGTGCCAGCAGCCCGGACAGGAACTATGGCTACACCTTC | CASSPDRNYGYTF
few | TRBJ2-7 | TRBV10-2 | TRBD2 | TGCGCCAGCAGTGAGTCTTTCGTAGCGGGGGGCTCCTACGAGCAGTACTTC | CASSESFVAGGSYEQYF
- | TRBJ2-3 | TRBV6-6 | TRBD2 | TGTGCCAGCAGTTACGGAGGGACTAGCGGCACAGATACGCAGTATTTT | CASSYGGTSGTDTQYF
- | TRBJ1-6 | TRBV28 | - | TGTGCCAGCGCAGAACCCAGGGGTGGCCCACCCCTCCACTTT | CASAEPRGGPPLHF
- | TRBJ1-6 | TRBV4-2 | TRBD1 | TGTGCCAGCTCGACAGGGGGAAATTCACCCCTCCACTTT | CASSTGGNSPLHF
- | TRBJ2-5 | TRBV2 | - | TGTGCCAGCTTCCTTGCAGGGGCGGAGACCCAGTACTTC | CASFLAGAETQYF
- | TRBJ2-3 | TRBV6-1 | TRBD1 | TGTGCCAGCAGTGATCTTAGGGGACAGGGCACAGATACGCAGTATTTT | CASSDLRGQGTDTQYF
- | TRBJ2-1 | TRBV7-7 | - | TGTGCCAGCAGCTTATTGAGCTCCTACAATGAGCAGTTCTTC | CASSLLSSYNEQFF
few | TRBJ2-7 | TRBV11-2 | - | TGTGCCAGCAGCTCTCTGGGCGACTCCTACGAGCAGTACTTC | CASSSLGDSYEQYF
few | TRBJ1-1 | TRBV18 | TRBD1 | TGTGCCAGCTCGTCAGGGGGGAACACTGAAGCTTTCTTT | CASSSGGNTEAFF
few | TRBJ2-5 | TRBV7-9 | - | TGTGCCAGCAGCTTAGAAGCGCAGGGCCAAGAGACCCAGTACTTC | CASSLEAQGQETQYF
- | TRBJ2-1 | TRBV21-1 | - | TGTGCCAGCAGTGCCGCGGACCACCGGGACAGGGTATTCGCTGAGCAGTTCTTC | CASSAADHRDRVFAEQFF
- | TRBJ2-3 | TRBV5-1 | TRBD2 | TGCGCCAGTATACCGAGCGGGGGGGCAGGAGATACGCAGTATTTT | CASIPSGGAGDTQYF
- | TRBJ2-2 | TRBV10-3 | TRBD1 | TGTGCCATCAGCTGGACAGGGGGCAACACCGGGGAGCTGTTTTTT | CAISWTGGNTGELFF
few | TRBJ2-1 | TRBV11-3 | - | TGTGCCAGCAGCTTAGATCCAGAGGGTTACAATGAGCAGTTCTTC | CASSLDPEGYNEQFF
- | TRBJ2-7 | TRBV21-1 | - | TGTGCCAGCAGCAAGAGGCCTCGGGACTACGAGCAGTACTTC | CASSKRPRDYEQYF
few | TRBJ1-4 | TRBV27 | - | TGTGCCAGCAGACGACAGGTTGAGGAAAAACTGTTTTTT | CASRRQVEEKLFF
few | TRBJ2-1 | TRBV6-5 | - | TGTGCCAGCAGTACCCGTCGGGTAGGAAATGAGCAGTTCTTC | CASSTRRVGNEQFF
- | TRBJ1-2 | TRBV5-5 | TRBD1 | TGTGCCAGCAGCTTGGCGGTGACAGGGTGGGAGTATGGCTACACCTTC | CASSLAVTGWEYGYTF
few | TRBJ2-3 | TRBV15 | - | TGTGCCACCAGAGGGGAGGGCACAGATACGCAGTATTTT | CATRGEGTDTQYF
few | TRBJ2-1 | TRBV7-6 | - | TGTGCCAGCAGCTTAGGACTCGGTTCGGCCTACAATGAGCAGTTCTTC | CASSLGLGSAYNEQFF
few | TRBJ2-7 | TRBV4-1 | - | TGCGCCAGCAGCCAAGCGGCAGGGGGAGGCGACGAGCAGTACTTC | CASSQAAGGGDEQYF
- | TRBJ1-6 | TRBV9 | TRBD1 | TGTGCCAGCAGCGCGTGGACAGGGGTTAATTCACCCCTCCACTTT | CASSAWTGVNSPLHF